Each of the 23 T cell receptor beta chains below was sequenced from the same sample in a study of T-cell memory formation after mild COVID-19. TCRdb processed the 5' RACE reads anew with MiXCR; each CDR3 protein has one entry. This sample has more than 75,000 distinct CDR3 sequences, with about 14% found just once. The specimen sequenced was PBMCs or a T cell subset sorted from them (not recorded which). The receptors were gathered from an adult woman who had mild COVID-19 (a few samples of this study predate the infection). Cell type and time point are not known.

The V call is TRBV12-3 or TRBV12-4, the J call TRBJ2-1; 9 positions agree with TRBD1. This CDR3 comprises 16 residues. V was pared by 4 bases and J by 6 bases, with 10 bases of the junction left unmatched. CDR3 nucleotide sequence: TGTGCCAGCAGTTCGCCACAGGGGGCGGTAGGCAATGAGCAGTTCTTC. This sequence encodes CASSSPQGAVGNEQFF.

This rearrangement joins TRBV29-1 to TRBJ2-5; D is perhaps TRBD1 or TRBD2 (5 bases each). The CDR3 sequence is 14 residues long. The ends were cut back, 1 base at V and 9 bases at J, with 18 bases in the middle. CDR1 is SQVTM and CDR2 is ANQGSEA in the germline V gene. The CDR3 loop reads CSVEGGTPRRAQYF. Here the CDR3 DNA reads TGCAGCGTTGAAGGGGGGACCCCTCGTCGCGCCCAGTACTTC.

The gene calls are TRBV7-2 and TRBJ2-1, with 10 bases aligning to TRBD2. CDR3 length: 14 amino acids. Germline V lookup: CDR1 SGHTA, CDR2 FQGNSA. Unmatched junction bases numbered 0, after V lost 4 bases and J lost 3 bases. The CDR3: CASSWTSGYNEQFF. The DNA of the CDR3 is TGTGCCAGCAGCTGGACTAGCGGCTACAATGAGCAGTTCTTC.

For the CDR3, the DNA is TGTGCCAGCTCACCAAGAGGAGCGTATTACAATGAGCAGTTCTTC. It specifies CASSPRGAYYNEQFF. The chain has TRBV18 and TRBJ2-1; D not resolved. This CDR3 is 15 amino acids long. Germline CDR1 KGHSH, CDR2 LQKENI. Trimming took off 2 bases at V and 4 bases at J, with 12 bases between the two ends.

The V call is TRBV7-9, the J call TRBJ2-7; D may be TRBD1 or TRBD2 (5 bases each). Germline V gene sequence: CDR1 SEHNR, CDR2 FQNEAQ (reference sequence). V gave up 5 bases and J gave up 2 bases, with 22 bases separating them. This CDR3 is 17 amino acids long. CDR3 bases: TGTGCCAGCAGCCAATTGACCCCCGGGGCAGAGGCCTACGAGCAGTACTTC. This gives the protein CASSQLTPGAEAYEQYF. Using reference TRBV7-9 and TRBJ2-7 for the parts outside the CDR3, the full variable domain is DTGVSQNPRHKITKRGQNVTFRCDPISEHNRLYWYRQTLGQGPEFLTYFQNEAQLEKSRLLSDRFSAERPKGSFSTLEIQRTEQGDSAMYLCASSQLTPGAEAYEQYFGPGTRLTVT.

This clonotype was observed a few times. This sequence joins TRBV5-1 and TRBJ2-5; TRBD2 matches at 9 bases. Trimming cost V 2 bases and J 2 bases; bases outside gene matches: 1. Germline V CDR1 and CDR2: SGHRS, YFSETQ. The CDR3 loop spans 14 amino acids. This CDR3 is CASSFTSGQETQYF. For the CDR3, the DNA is TGCGCCAGCAGCTTTACTAGCGGGCAAGAGACCCAGTACTTC.

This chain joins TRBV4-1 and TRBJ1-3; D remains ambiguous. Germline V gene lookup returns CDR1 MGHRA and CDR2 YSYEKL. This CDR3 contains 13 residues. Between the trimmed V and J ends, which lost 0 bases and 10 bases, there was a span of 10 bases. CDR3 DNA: TGCGCCAGCAGCCAAGATTGGTCGGGAACCATATATTTT. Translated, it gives CASSQDWSGTIYF.

The CDR3 DNA follows: TGCAGCGTTGAATTCACGGGAGGTCACTCCTACGAGCAGTACTTC. This codes for CSVEFTGGHSYEQYF. This chain connects TRBV29-1 to TRBJ2-7, with 7 bases identical to TRBD2. Losses at the gene ends were 2 bases for V and 0 bases for J; bases not matched to a gene: 7. The CDR3 is 15 residues long. Germline CDR1 is SQVTM and CDR2 is ANQGSEA.

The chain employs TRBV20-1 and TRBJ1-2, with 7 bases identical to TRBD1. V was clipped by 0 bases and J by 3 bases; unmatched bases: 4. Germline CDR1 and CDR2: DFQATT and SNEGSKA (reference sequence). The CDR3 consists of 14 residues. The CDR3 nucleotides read TGCAGTGCTAGAGACTTACAGGGGTACTATGGCTACACCTTC. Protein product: CSARDLQGYYGYTF.

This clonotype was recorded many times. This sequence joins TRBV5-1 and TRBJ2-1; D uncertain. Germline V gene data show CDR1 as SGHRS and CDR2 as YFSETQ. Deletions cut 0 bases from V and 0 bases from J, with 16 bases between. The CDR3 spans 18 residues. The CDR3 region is CASSLAQVRLDSYNEQFF. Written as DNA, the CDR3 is TGCGCCAGCAGCTTGGCCCAAGTTCGGCTAGACTCCTACAATGAGCAGTTCTTC.

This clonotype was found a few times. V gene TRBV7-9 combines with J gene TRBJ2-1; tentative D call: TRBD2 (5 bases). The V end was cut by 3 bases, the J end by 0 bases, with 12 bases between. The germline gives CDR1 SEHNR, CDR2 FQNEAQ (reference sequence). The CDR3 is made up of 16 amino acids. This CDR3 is CASSLGWESSYNEQFF. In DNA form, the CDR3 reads TGTGCCAGCAGCTTGGGTTGGGAGAGCTCCTACAATGAGCAGTTCTTC.

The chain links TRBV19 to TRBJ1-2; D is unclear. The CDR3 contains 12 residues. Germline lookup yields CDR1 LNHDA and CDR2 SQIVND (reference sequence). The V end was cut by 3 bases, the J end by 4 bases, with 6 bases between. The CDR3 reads CASSMQPYGYTF. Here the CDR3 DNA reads TGTGCCAGTAGTATGCAGCCCTATGGCTACACCTTC.

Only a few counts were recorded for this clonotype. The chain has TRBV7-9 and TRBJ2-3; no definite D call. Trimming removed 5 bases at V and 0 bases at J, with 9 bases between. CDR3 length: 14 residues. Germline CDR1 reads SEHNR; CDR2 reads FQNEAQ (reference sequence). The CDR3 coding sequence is TGTGCCAGCAGCCCCTATGGAAGCACAGATACGCAGTATTTT. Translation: CASSPYGSTDTQYF.

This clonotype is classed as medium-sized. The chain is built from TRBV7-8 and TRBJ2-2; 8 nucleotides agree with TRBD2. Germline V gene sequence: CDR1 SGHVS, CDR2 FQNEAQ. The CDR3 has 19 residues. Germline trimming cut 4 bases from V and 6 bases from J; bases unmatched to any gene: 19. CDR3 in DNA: TGTGCCAGCAGCTCCCCAAGTTGGAGCGGGAGTCGCCCGCCCGGGGAGCTGTTTTTT. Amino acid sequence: CASSSPSWSGSRPPGELFF.

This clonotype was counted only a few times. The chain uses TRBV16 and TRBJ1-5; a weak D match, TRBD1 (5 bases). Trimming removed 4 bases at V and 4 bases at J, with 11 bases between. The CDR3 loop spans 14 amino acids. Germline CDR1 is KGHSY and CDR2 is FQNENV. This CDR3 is CASSPGGVNQPQHF. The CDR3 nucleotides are TGTGCCAGCAGCCCCGGGGGGGTGAATCAGCCCCAGCATTTT.

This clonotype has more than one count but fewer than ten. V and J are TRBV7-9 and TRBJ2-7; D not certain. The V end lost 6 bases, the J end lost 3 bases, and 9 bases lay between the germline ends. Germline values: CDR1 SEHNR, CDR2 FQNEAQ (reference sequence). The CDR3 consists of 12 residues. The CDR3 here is CASRSGDYEQYF. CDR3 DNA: TGTGCCAGCAGGTCCGGAGACTACGAGCAGTACTTC.

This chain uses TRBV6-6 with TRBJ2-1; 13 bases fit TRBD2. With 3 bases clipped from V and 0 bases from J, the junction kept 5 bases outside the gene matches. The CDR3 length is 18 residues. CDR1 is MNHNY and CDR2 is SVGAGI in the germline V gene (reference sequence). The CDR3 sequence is CASSYSGLAGDSYNEQFF. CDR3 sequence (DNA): TGTGCCAGCAGTTATTCAGGACTAGCGGGGGACTCCTACAATGAGCAGTTCTTC.

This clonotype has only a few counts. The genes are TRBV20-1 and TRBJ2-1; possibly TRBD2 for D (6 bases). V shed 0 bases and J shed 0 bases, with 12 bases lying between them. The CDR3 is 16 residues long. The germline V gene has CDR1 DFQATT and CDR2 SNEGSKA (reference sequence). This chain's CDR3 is CSARDVAGSSYNEQFF. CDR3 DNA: TGCAGTGCTAGAGATGTCGCGGGGTCCTCCTACAATGAGCAGTTCTTC.

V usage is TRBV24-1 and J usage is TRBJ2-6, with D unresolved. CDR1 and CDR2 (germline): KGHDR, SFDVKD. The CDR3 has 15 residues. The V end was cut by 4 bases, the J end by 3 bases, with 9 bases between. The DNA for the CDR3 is TGTGCCACCAGTGACGTACGCCTTGGGGCCAACGTCCTGACTTTC. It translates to CATSDVRLGANVLTF.

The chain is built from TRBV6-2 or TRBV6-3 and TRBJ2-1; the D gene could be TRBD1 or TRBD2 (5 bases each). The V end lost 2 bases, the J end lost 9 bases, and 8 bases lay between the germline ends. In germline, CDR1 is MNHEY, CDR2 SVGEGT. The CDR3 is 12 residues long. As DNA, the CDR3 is TGTGCCAGCAGTTACGAGGGGTTTGAGCAGTTCTTC. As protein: CASSYEGFEQFF.

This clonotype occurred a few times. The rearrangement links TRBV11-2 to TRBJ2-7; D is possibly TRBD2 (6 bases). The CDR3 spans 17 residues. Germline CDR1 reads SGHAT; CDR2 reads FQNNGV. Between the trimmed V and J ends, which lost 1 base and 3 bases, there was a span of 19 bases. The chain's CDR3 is CASSLGTVGTANYEQYF. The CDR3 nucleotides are TGTGCCAGCAGCTTAGGGACCGTCGGGACTGCCAACTACGAGCAGTACTTC.

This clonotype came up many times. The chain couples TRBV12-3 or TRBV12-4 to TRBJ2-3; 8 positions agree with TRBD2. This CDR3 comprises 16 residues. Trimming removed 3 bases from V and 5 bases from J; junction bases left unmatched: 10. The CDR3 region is CASSFPTGGREDTQYF. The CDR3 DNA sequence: TGTGCCAGCAGTTTCCCCACGGGGGGGCGGGAAGATACGCAGTATTTT.

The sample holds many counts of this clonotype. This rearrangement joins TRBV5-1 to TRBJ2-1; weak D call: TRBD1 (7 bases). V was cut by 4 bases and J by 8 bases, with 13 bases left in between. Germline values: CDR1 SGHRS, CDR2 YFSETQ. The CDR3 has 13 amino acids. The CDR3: CASSLDRRDEQFF. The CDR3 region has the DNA TGCGCCAGCAGCCTGGACAGGAGGGATGAGCAGTTCTTC.